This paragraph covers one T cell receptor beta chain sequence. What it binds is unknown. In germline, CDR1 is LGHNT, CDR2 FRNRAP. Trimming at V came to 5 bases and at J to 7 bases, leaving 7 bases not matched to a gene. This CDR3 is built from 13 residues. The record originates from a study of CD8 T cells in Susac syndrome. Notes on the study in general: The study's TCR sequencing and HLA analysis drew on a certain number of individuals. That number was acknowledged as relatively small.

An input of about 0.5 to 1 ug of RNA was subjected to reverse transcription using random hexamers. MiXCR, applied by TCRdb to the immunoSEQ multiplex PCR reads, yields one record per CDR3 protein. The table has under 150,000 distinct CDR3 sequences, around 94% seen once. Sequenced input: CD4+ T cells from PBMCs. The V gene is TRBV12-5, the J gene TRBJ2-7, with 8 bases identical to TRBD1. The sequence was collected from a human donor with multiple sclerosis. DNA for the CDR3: TGTGCTAGTGGTCAGACAGGGGCGAAAGAGCAGTACTTC. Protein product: CASGQTGAKEQYF. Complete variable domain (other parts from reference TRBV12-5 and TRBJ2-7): DARVTQTPRHKVTEMGQEVTMRCQPILGHNTVFWYRQTMMQGLELLAYFRNRAPLDDSGMPKDRFSAEMPDATLATLKIQPSEPRDSAVYFCASGQTGAKEQYFGPGTRLTVT.